Listed below are T cell receptor beta chains from one sample, sequenced in a study of T cell responses to AZD1222 COVID-19 vaccine. Measured with immunoSEQ multiplex PCR; TCRdb has only the in-frame clones, and not every one. Found here are about 120,000 clones, roughly 91% of them singletons; the top ten hold more than 4.5%. The specimen comprised peripheral blood, sampled 28 days after the second AZD1222 dose. These receptors were collected from an adult who received the AZD1222 COVID-19 vaccine. The CDR3 runs from the conserved cysteine through the conserved F or W. A D gene is named only where the DNA matches it firmly. The size of a clone is reported for some rows only, either as once, few or many, or as a class for expanded clones.

CDR3 protein | CDR3 DNA | D gene | clone size | CDR3 length | J gene | V gene
CASRRGQGDYEQYF | TGTGCCAGCAGGCGCGGACAGGGGGATTACGAGCAGTACTTC | TRBD1 | NA | 14 | TRBJ2-7 | TRBV6-5
CASSLDVSGISQETQYF | TGTGCCAGCAGCTTGGATGTCAGCGGGATTAGCCAAGAGACCCAGTACTTC | TRBD2 | NA | 17 | TRBJ2-5 | TRBV5-4
CASSGGTSGWETQYF | TGTGCCAGCAGCGGCGGGACTAGCGGATGGGAGACCCAGTACTTC | TRBD2 | NA | 15 | TRBJ2-5 | TRBV7-7
CASSVGTGPYSQYF | TGTGCCAGCAGCGTCGGGACAGGGCCCTACAGCCAGTACTTC | TRBD1 | NA | 14 | TRBJ2-5 | TRBV7-8
CASSPYDGNYGYTF | TGTGCCAGTAGTCCCTACGATGGGAACTATGGCTACACCTTC | NA | NA | 14 | TRBJ1-2 | TRBV19
CASSLAEGEGETQYF | TGTGCCAGCAGCTTAGCCGAAGGGGAGGGGGAGACCCAGTACTTC | TRBD2 | NA | 15 | TRBJ2-5 | TRBV7-9
CSVEPREGANTEAFF | TGCAGCGTTGAACCCAGGGAAGGGGCGAACACTGAAGCTTTCTTT | NA | NA | 15 | TRBJ1-1 | TRBV29-1
CASSLVGTYNEQFF | TGTGCCAGCAGCTTGGTCGGGACCTACAATGAGCAGTTCTTC | NA | once | 14 | TRBJ2-1 | TRBV5-5
CASSQEGTEAFF | TGTGCCAGCAGCCAAGAGGGGACTGAAGCTTTCTTT | NA | NA | 12 | TRBJ1-1 | TRBV3-1/TRBV3-2
CASSLASSGGRGEQYF | TGCGCCAGCAGCTTGGCCAGCAGCGGGGGCCGTGGGGAGCAGTACTTC | TRBD2 | NA | 16 | TRBJ2-7 | TRBV5-1
CASWGRGSQETQYF | TGTGCCAGCTGGGGGCGGGGGAGCCAAGAGACCCAGTACTTC | NA | NA | 14 | TRBJ2-5 | TRBV2
CASSTRDSGSRNEQFF | TGTGCCAGCAGCACCCGGGATAGCGGGAGCCGGAATGAGCAGTTCTTC | TRBD2 | NA | 16 | TRBJ2-1 | TRBV7-6
CASSPGTAREKLFF | TGCGCCAGCAGCCCGGGGACAGCCCGTGAAAAACTGTTTTTT | TRBD1 | NA | 14 | TRBJ1-4 | TRBV5-1
CASSVQGAYEQYF | TGTGCCAGCAGTGTACAGGGGGCCTACGAGCAGTACTTC | TRBD1 | NA | 13 | TRBJ2-7 | TRBV7-3
CASGPTTGGRETQYF | TGTGCTAGTGGTCCGACGACAGGGGGCAGGGAGACCCAGTACTTC | TRBD1 | NA | 15 | TRBJ2-5 | TRBV12-5
CASRAGVGYTF | TGTGCCAGCAGGGCAGGGGTTGGCTACACCTTC | NA | once | 11 | TRBJ1-2 | TRBV7-2
CASSPPLFLAGGSQETQYF | TGTGCCAGCTCACCACCGTTATTTCTAGCGGGAGGATCCCAAGAGACCCAGTACTTC | TRBD2 | NA | 19 | TRBJ2-5 | TRBV18
CASSWEGNTEAFF | TGTGCCAGCAGTTGGGAGGGGAACACTGAAGCTTTCTTT | NA | NA | 13 | TRBJ1-1 | TRBV12-3/TRBV12-4
CASSPIPTGLGSPLHF | TGTGCCAGCTCACCAATTCCGACAGGGTTAGGTTCACCCCTCCACTTT | TRBD1 | NA | 16 | TRBJ1-6 | TRBV18
CASSLTGAKETQYF | TGTGCCAGCAGCTTGACGGGGGCTAAAGAGACCCAGTACTTC | NA | NA | 14 | TRBJ2-5 | TRBV5-4
CATGTGQGSTNEKLFF | TGTGCCACCGGAACGGGACAGGGATCGACTAATGAAAAACTGTTTTTT | TRBD1 | NA | 16 | TRBJ1-4 | TRBV19
CASSASQEKLFF | TGTGCCAGCAGCGCAAGCCAGGAAAAACTGTTTTTT | NA | NA | 12 | TRBJ1-4 | TRBV2
CASSPMNTGTDTQYF | TGTGCCAGCAGCCCTATGAATACTGGCACAGATACGCAGTATTTT | NA | NA | 15 | TRBJ2-3 | TRBV9
CASSLAGSWNSPLHF | TGTGCCAGCAGCTTAGCAGGGAGTTGGAATTCACCCCTCCACTTT | NA | NA | 15 | TRBJ1-6 | TRBV5-4
CASSLPGPNLLYGYTF | TGTGCCAGCTCACTTCCGGGCCCTAATCTCCTCTATGGCTACACCTTC | NA | NA | 16 | TRBJ1-2 | TRBV18
CASSLGTGKTYEQYF | TGTGCCAGCAGCTTAGGGACGGGGAAAACCTACGAGCAGTACTTC | NA | NA | 15 | TRBJ2-7 | TRBV5-4
CASSLFGSNQPQHF | TGTGCCAGCAGTTTATTCGGTAGCAATCAGCCCCAGCATTTT | NA | NA | 14 | TRBJ1-5 | TRBV27
CASSLGLAGGPGTGELFF | TGCGCCAGCAGCCTCGGACTAGCGGGGGGGCCCGGCACCGGGGAGCTGTTTTTT | TRBD2 | NA | 18 | TRBJ2-2 | TRBV4-3
CSVGTGTNYGYTF | TGCAGCGTAGGGACAGGCACTAACTATGGCTACACCTTC | TRBD1 | NA | 13 | TRBJ1-2 | TRBV29-1
CASSFLPSGAYEQYF | TGTGCCAGCAGTTTCCTTCCTAGCGGAGCCTACGAGCAGTACTTC | TRBD2 | NA | 15 | TRBJ2-7 | TRBV27
CSASLGEGYEQYF | TGCAGTGCTAGTCTGGGGGAGGGGTACGAGCAGTACTTC | TRBD2 | NA | 13 | TRBJ2-7 | TRBV20-1
CATSTRGVGDTEAFF | TGTGCCACCAGCACCAGGGGAGTCGGGGACACTGAAGCTTTCTTT | NA | NA | 15 | TRBJ1-1 | TRBV15
CASSSYNQYEQFF | TGTGCCAGCAGCTCCTACAATCAATATGAGCAGTTCTTC | NA | NA | 13 | TRBJ2-1 | TRBV7-2
CAWSPSSQETQYF | TGTGCCTGGTCCCCGTCATCGCAAGAGACCCAGTACTTC | NA | once | 13 | TRBJ2-5 | TRBV30
CATSRGQGLYEQYF | TGTGCCACCAGCAGAGGCCAGGGGCTATACGAGCAGTACTTC | NA | NA | 14 | TRBJ2-7 | TRBV15
CASSPPDRTDTQYF | TGTGCCAGCAGTCCACCCGATCGCACAGATACGCAGTATTTT | NA | NA | 14 | TRBJ2-3 | TRBV6-5
CASSQGRLQYF | TGTGCCAGCAGCCAAGGGCGGTTGCAGTATTTT | NA | NA | 11 | TRBJ2-3 | TRBV14
CASSFRQGIDFRTGELFF | TGTGCCAGCAGCTTCAGACAGGGGATAGATTTTCGGACCGGGGAGCTGTTTTTT | TRBD1 | NA | 18 | TRBJ2-2 | TRBV5-6
CASMGGNEQFF | TGTGCCAGCATGGGGGGGAATGAGCAGTTCTTC | TRBD2 | NA | 11 | TRBJ2-1 | TRBV12-3/TRBV12-4
CASALESRNTIYF | TGTGCCAGCGCCCTCGAATCGAGAAACACCATATATTTT | NA | NA | 13 | TRBJ1-3 | TRBV6-5
CASMGGGVAKNIQYF | TGCGCCAGCATGGGGGGCGGGGTCGCCAAAAACATTCAGTACTTC | NA | NA | 15 | TRBJ2-4 | TRBV10-2
CAWTGRGQETQYF | TGTGCCTGGACGGGCAGGGGACAAGAGACCCAGTACTTC | NA | NA | 13 | TRBJ2-5 | TRBV30
CASSSLRDRIVGAQHF | TGTGCCAGCAGTTCCCTCCGGGACCGGATCGTTGGGGCCCAGCATTTT | NA | NA | 16 | TRBJ1-5 | TRBV6-2/TRBV6-3
CATSRARTGGLGELFF | TGTGCCACCAGCAGAGCAAGGACAGGAGGACTCGGGGAGCTGTTTTTT | TRBD1 | NA | 16 | TRBJ2-2 | TRBV15
CASSQLGNEQFF | TGTGCCAGCAGCCAACTAGGCAATGAGCAGTTCTTC | NA | NA | 12 | TRBJ2-1 | TRBV3-1/TRBV3-2
CASSQDAGNQPQHF | TGTGCCAGCAGCCAAGATGCGGGGAATCAGCCCCAGCATTTT | NA | NA | 14 | TRBJ1-5 | TRBV3-1/TRBV3-2
CASSSGETQYF | TGTGCCAGCAGCTCGGGGGAGACCCAGTACTTC | NA | NA | 11 | TRBJ2-5 | TRBV3-1/TRBV3-2
CASSRRGGNTDTQYF | TGTGCCAGCAGCCGCAGGGGGGGTAACACAGATACGCAGTATTTT | NA | NA | 15 | TRBJ2-3 | TRBV3-1/TRBV3-2
CASSWGTDNQPQHF | TGTGCCAGCAGTTGGGGGACAGACAATCAGCCCCAGCATTTT | TRBD1 | NA | 14 | TRBJ1-5 | TRBV7-2